This TCR beta chain was profiled in a study of cytotoxic CD8 clonotypes in ibrutinib-treated CLL. Study at large: Among responders, about 25 were partial and 2 complete; after median roughly 68 months, around 15 stayed remitted and some 12 progressed. Notes on the study in general: Measured clonality at baseline was greater than in age-matched healthy donors and tracked with circulating CD8+ T-cell counts.

As to this clone: Its antigen remains unknown.

Using immunoSEQ multiplex PCR, the repertoire was profiled, and TCRdb retains in-frame clones only, with some absent. The table shows 130,000 or so clones, with roughly 80% occurring only once. This clonotype was sampled from a human donor with chronic lymphocytic leukemia. The sequencing here drew on PBMCs, taken after 12 months of ibrutinib treatment.

In nucleotides, the CDR3 is TGTGCCTGGACTCAAACGGGGACCCTCCACTTT. Its protein is CAWTQTGTLHF. V is TRBV30 and J is TRBJ1-6; D unresolved. Germline CDR1 is GTSNPN and CDR2 is SVGIG (reference sequence). The V end lost 4 bases, the J end lost 14 bases, and 12 bases lay between the germline ends. This CDR3 spans 11 amino acids.